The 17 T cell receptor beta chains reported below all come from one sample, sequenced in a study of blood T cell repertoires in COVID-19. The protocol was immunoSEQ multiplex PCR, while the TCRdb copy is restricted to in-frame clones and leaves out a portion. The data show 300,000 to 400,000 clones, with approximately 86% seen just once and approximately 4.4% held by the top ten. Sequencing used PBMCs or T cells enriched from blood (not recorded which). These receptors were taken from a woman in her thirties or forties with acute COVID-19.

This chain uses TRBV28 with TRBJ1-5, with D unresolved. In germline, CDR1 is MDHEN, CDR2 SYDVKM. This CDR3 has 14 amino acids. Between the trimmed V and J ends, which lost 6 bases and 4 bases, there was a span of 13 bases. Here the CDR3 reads CASRGRSFNQPQHF. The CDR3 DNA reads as TGTGCCAGCAGGGGTCGGAGCTTTAATCAGCCCCAGCATTTT.

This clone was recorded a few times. The CDR3 loop is CASRTGTGAYNEQFF. For the CDR3, the DNA is TGTGCCAGTAGAACCGGGACAGGGGCCTACAATGAGCAGTTCTTC. The chain is built from TRBV19 and TRBJ2-1, with 10 bases lining up with TRBD1. Trimming at V came to 6 bases and at J to 2 bases, leaving 4 bases not matched to a gene. The CDR3 runs 15 residues. CDR1 LNHDA and CDR2 SQIVND come from the germline V gene (reference sequence).

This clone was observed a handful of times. The CDR3 reads CASSLPDRDIQPQHF. CDR3 DNA sequence: TGTGCCAGCAGTTTGCCTGACAGGGACATTCAGCCCCAGCATTTT. This sequence joins TRBV28 and TRBJ1-5, with 7 nucleotides matching TRBD1. The V gene end was trimmed by 3 bases and the J gene end by 6 bases; junction bases not matched to a gene: 8. CDR1 is MDHEN and CDR2 is SYDVKM in the germline V gene. The CDR3 loop spans 15 amino acids.

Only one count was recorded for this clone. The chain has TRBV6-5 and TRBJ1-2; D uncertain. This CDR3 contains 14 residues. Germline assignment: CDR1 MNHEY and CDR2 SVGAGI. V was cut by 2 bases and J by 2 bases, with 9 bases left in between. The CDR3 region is CASSYRGGNYGYTF. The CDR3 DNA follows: TGTGCCAGCAGTTACCGGGGAGGAAACTATGGCTACACCTTC.

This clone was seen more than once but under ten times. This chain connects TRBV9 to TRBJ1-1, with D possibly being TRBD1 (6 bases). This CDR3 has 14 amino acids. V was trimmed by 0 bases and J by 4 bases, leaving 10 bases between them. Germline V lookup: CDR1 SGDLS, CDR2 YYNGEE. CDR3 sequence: CASSVVTGPTEAFF. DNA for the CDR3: TGTGCCAGCAGCGTAGTTACAGGGCCCACTGAAGCTTTCTTT.

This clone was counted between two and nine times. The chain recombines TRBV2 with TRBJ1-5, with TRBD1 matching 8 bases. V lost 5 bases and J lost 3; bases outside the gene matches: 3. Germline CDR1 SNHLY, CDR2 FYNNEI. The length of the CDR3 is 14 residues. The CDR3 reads CASSMDRVNQPQHF. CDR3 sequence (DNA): TGTGCCAGCAGTATGGACAGGGTCAATCAGCCCCAGCATTTT.

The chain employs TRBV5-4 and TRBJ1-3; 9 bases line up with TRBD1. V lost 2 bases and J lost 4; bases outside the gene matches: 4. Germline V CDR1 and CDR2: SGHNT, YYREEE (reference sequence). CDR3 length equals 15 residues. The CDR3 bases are TGTGCCAGCAGCTTCACAGGGGGCGCAGGAAACACCATATATTTT. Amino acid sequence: CASSFTGGAGNTIYF.

The CDR3 protein is CASSQETGNEQFF. Written as DNA, the CDR3 is TGCGCCAGCAGCCAAGAGACAGGCAATGAGCAGTTCTTC. The V gene is TRBV4-3, the J gene TRBJ2-1; TRBD1 is a possible D gene (6 bases). Trimming removed 0 bases from V and 6 bases from J, with 6 bases in between. CDR3 size: 13 residues. Germline CDR1 LGHNA, CDR2 YSLEER.

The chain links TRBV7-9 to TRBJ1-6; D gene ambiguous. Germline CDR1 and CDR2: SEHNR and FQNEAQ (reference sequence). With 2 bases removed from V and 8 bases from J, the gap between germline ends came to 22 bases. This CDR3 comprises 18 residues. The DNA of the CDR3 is TGTGCCAGCAGCTTATTTGAGGGCCGCCCGGCAAGCGATTCACCCCTCCACTTT. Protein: CASSLFEGRPASDSPLHF.

CDR3 sequence: CAISEAGGLINEQFF. CDR3 coding DNA: TGTGCCATCAGTGAGGCAGGGGGCCTTATCAATGAGCAGTTCTTC. This chain connects TRBV10-3 to TRBJ2-1; 8 nucleotides agree with TRBD1. CDR3 length: 15 amino acids. Per the germline V gene, CDR1 is ENHRY and CDR2 is SYGVKD. V shed 2 bases and J 6 bases; nucleotides not matched to a gene: 6.

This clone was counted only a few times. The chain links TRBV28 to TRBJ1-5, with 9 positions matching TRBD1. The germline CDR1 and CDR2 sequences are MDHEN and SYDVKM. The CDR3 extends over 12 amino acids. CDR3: CATGQGSQPQHF. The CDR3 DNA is TGTGCAACCGGACAGGGGAGCCAGCCCCAGCATTTT.

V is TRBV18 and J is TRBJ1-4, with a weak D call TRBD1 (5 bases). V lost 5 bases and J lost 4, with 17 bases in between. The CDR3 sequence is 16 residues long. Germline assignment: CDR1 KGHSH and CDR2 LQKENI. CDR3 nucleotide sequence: TGTGCCAGCTCAGGTATACCGGGACTGTTTAATGAAAAACTGTTTTTT. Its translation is CASSGIPGLFNEKLFF.

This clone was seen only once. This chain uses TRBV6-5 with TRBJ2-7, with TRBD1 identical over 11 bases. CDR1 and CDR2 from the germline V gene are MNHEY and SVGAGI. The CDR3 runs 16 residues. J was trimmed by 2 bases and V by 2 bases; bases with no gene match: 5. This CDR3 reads CASSYGSGQGAYEQYF. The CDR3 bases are TGTGCCAGCAGTTACGGGTCGGGACAGGGGGCCTACGAGCAGTACTTC.

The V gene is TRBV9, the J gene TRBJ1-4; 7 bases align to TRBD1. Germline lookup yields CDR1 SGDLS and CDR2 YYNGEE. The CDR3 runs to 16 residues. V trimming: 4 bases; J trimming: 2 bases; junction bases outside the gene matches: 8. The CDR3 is CASSLTGERTNEKLFF. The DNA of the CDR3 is TGTGCCAGCAGCTTAACAGGGGAGCGTACTAATGAAAAACTGTTTTTT.

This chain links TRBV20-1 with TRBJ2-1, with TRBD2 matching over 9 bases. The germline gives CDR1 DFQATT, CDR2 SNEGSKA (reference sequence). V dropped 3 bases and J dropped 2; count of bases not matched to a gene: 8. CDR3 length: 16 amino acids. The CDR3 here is CSASRTSVRPYNEQFF. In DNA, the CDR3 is TGCAGTGCTAGTCGGACTAGCGTTCGACCCTACAATGAGCAGTTCTTC.

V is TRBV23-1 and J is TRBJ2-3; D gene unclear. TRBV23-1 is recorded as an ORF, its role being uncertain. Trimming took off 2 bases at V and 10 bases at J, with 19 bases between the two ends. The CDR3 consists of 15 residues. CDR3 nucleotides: TGCGCCAGCAGTCAAAGAACTACCGCTCCCTTGGCGCAGTATTTT. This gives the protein CASSQRTTAPLAQYF.

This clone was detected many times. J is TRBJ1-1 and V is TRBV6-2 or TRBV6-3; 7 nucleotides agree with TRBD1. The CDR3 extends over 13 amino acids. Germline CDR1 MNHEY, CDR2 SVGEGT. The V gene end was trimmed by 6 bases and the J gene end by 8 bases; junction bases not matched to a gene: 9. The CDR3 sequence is CASSAYRGTEAFF. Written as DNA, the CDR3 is TGTGCCAGCAGCGCTTACAGGGGTACGGAAGCTTTCTTT.